This TCR beta chain stems from a study of CD8 T cells in Susac syndrome. The authors reverse transcribed 0.5 to 1 ug RNA with random hexamers. Amplification of the TCR beta CDR3 was carried out by immunoSEQ multiplex PCR, which spanned a total of 54 Vbeta and 13 Jbeta segments. TCRdb re-derived calls from the immunoSEQ multiplex PCR reads in MiXCR, one entry per CDR3 protein. The table records approximately 230,000 distinct CDR3 sequences, roughly 93% of them present only once. Regarding this clonotype: Antigen specificity is unknown.

Negative isolation yielded CD4+ and CD8+ T cells, and FACS enriched TEMRA cells. Study-wide points: The TCR sequencing and HLA analysis in the study involved a relatively small number of individuals, as the study acknowledged.

Germline V gene data show CDR1 as DFQATT and CDR2 as SNEGSKA (reference sequence). The CDR3 covers 16 residues. Trimming shortened V by 0 bases and J by 3 bases, and 14 bases separated the two germline ends. The sequenced material came from CD4+ T cells from PBMCs. The sequence was obtained from a human donor with multiple sclerosis. The chain joins TRBV20-1 to TRBJ2-2; perhaps TRBD1 as D (6 bases). The CDR3 is CSAREAKSGDTGELFF. For the CDR3, the DNA is TGCAGTGCTAGAGAGGCTAAGTCAGGGGACACCGGGGAGCTGTTTTTT.